This passage covers 25 T cell receptor beta chains from one sample sequenced in a study of shared clonotypes between healthy human individuals. Sequencing was performed with immunoSEQ multiplex PCR; in TCRdb, only in-frame clones are kept and a portion is missing. Altogether approximately 810,000 clones are present, about 92% being singletons, with the ten largest covering about 24%. As defined, naive CD8 cells were CD45RO-negative and positively selected for CCR7, with terminally differentiated effector memory CD45RA+ cells excluded. The sample was naive CD8+ T cells sorted from blood. The receptors were gathered from a man aged 25 to 40 in good health.

The J gene is TRBJ2-7, the V gene TRBV7-9; 7 bases agree with TRBD2. This CDR3 is built from 14 residues. Germline loops: CDR1 SEHNR, CDR2 FQNEAQ (reference sequence). The V gene end was trimmed by 4 bases and the J gene end by 5 bases; junction bases not matched to a gene: 8. The CDR3 is CASSSGLVGNEQYF. The CDR3 bases are TGTGCCAGCAGCTCCGGACTAGTCGGCAACGAGCAGTACTTC.

J is TRBJ1-1 and V is TRBV27; possibly TRBD1 for D (5 bases). Germline CDR1 is MNHEY and CDR2 is SMNVEV (reference sequence). V lost 3 bases to trimming and J lost 4 bases, with 15 bases between them. The length of the CDR3 is 15 residues. CDR3 amino acids: CASSFRGTGFTEAFF. The CDR3 bases are TGTGCCAGCAGTTTCCGAGGGACGGGGTTCACTGAAGCTTTCTTT.

This chain links TRBV2 with TRBJ2-5, with 9 bases matching TRBD2. Looked up from germline, CDR1 is SNHLY and CDR2 is FYNNEI. With V trimmed by 3 bases and J by 5 bases, 19 bases remained unmatched. This CDR3 region has 19 residues. CDR3 protein: CASSDGASGAGGYGETQYF. As DNA, the CDR3 is TGTGCCAGCAGTGATGGCGCTAGCGGGGCCGGCGGTTACGGGGAGACCCAGTACTTC.

This sequence joins TRBV7-2 and TRBJ2-7; 10 nucleotides agree with TRBD2. The CDR3 sequence is 17 residues long. Per the germline V gene, CDR1 is SGHTA and CDR2 is FQGNSA. V lost 0 bases to trimming and J lost 3 bases; unmatched junction nucleotides: 8. CDR3 in DNA: TGTGCCAGCAGCTTAGCGGAGGTAGCGGGAGGTTTCTACGAGCAGTACTTC. Translation: CASSLAEVAGGFYEQYF.

CDR3 region: CASSLAGQKAVSGANVLTF. DNA of the CDR3: TGTGCCAGCAGCTTAGCGGGACAGAAGGCGGTATCTGGGGCCAACGTCCTGACTTTC. The genes are TRBV7-6 and TRBJ2-6; 7 nucleotides match TRBD1. J lost 1 base, V lost 0 bases, and 9 bases had no gene match. From germline, CDR1 is SGHVS and CDR2 FNYEAQ. The CDR3 has 19 amino acids.

The V and J genes are TRBV11-2 and TRBJ2-2, with 13 nucleotides matching TRBD2. The CDR3 extends over 16 amino acids. The germline CDR1 and CDR2 sequences are SGHAT and FQNNGV. V dropped 6 bases and J dropped 6; count of bases not matched to a gene: 7. The CDR3 reads CASSPRLAGGPGELFF. The DNA of the CDR3 is TGTGCCAGCAGTCCACGACTAGCGGGAGGTCCCGGGGAGCTGTTTTTT.

The CDR3 is CASSLAPGRYGNTIYF. The CDR3 region has the DNA TGTGCCAGCAGCTTGGCCCCAGGGAGGTATGGAAACACCATATATTTT. V and J are TRBV5-4 and TRBJ1-3, with D possibly being TRBD1 (5 bases). V dropped 0 bases and J dropped 3 bases, with 13 bases sitting between them. Per the germline V gene, CDR1 is SGHNT and CDR2 is YYREEE (reference sequence). The CDR3 spans 16 residues.

The chain employs TRBV9 and TRBJ2-1; unclear D gene. The CDR3 extends over 15 amino acids. Germline V gene lookup returns CDR1 SGDLS and CDR2 YYNGEE. Trimming took 5 bases from V and 0 from J, leaving 12 bases between them. DNA of the CDR3: TGTGCCAGCAGTCATGACTCGAGCTCCTACAATGAGCAGTTCTTC. This codes for CASSHDSSSYNEQFF.

This chain uses TRBV28 with TRBJ2-7; perhaps TRBD1 as D (5 bases). Germline lookup yields CDR1 MDHEN and CDR2 SYDVKM. This CDR3 is 15 amino acids long. V lost 3 bases and J 0 bases, leaving 12 bases between the germline ends. The CDR3 nucleotides read TGTGCCAGCAGTTTTAGGCAGGGTAGCTCCTACGAGCAGTACTTC. Its translation is CASSFRQGSSYEQYF. Full variable domain (rest looked up from reference TRBV28 and TRBJ2-7): DVKVTQSSRYLVKRTGEKVFLECVQDMDHENMFWYRQDPGLGLRLIYFSYDVKMKEKGDIPEGYSVSREKKERFSLILESASTNQTSMYLCASSFRQGSSYEQYFGPGTRLTVT.

The chain joins TRBV10-1 to TRBJ2-7, with 7 bases that match TRBD1. The germline gives CDR1 WNHNN, CDR2 SYGVQD (reference sequence). Unmatched junction bases numbered 6, after V lost 8 bases and J lost 2 bases. CDR3 length equals 13 residues. The CDR3 DNA is TGCGCCAGCTCTATCGGGACAGCCTACGAGCAGTACTTC. Residues: CASSIGTAYEQYF.

This chain uses TRBV12-2 with TRBJ2-7; the table's D call TRBD2 went unverified against the DNA. TRBV12-2 is marked as a pseudogene. CDR3 length: 18 amino acids. The CDR3 spells CASRLAPFSGSSTYEQYF. The DNA for the CDR3 is TGTGCAAGTCGCTTAGCGCCCTTTTCTGGGAGCTCGACCTACGAGCAGTACTTC.

V and J are TRBV6-1 and TRBJ2-7; 8 positions agree with TRBD2. The CDR3 spans 15 residues. The germline gives CDR1 MNHNS, CDR2 SASEGT. Unmatched junction bases numbered 12, after V lost 7 bases and J lost 4 bases. The CDR3 region has the DNA TGTGCCAGCACTTGGGCCCTCGGGGGGGGTTACGAGCAGTACTTC. Translation gives CASTWALGGGYEQYF.

The V and J genes are TRBV4-1 and TRBJ2-1; 8 nucleotides agree with TRBD2. J gave up 4 bases and V 5 bases, and 16 bases lay outside the gene matches. The CDR3 runs to 18 residues. Germline V CDR1 and CDR2: MGHRA, YSYEKL. The CDR3 nucleotides read TGCGCCAGCAGCTTTCGGGAGGGGCGGCTTCAAACATACAATGAGCAGTTCTTC. Amino acids: CASSFREGRLQTYNEQFF.

The chain is built from TRBV29-1 and TRBJ2-1; the match to TRBD2 covers 13 bases. The trim removed 6 bases at V and 8 bases at J, leaving 4 bases unmatched. Germline assignment: CDR1 SQVTM and CDR2 ANQGSEA. This CDR3 has 13 residues. The CDR3 protein is CSVLGLAGDEQFF. The CDR3, as DNA: TGCAGCGTCCTAGGACTAGCGGGAGATGAGCAGTTCTTC.

The chain has TRBV11-3 and TRBJ2-3, with TRBD2 identical over 8 bases. From germline, CDR1 is SGHNT and CDR2 YENEEA. Trimming removed 5 bases from V and 5 bases from J; junction bases left unmatched: 12. The CDR3 loop spans 16 amino acids. The CDR3 DNA reads TGTGCCAGCAGCCCTCACGGGGGGCGGGAGGTAGATACGCAGTATTTT. Encoded protein: CASSPHGGREVDTQYF.

This rearrangement joins TRBV14 to TRBJ2-7, with D perhaps TRBD2 (5 bases). This CDR3 has 16 residues. The germline V and J ends were trimmed by 0 bases and 1 base, with 13 bases remaining between them. Germline CDR1 SGHDN, CDR2 FVKESK. The CDR3 protein is CASSQDSRGWSYEQYF. DNA of the CDR3: TGTGCCAGCAGCCAAGATTCCCGGGGATGGTCCTACGAGCAGTACTTC.

J is TRBJ2-1 and V is TRBV27; D possibly corresponds to TRBD2 (7 bases). Germline V gene lookup returns CDR1 MNHEY and CDR2 SMNVEV (reference sequence). Between the trimmed V and J ends, which lost 2 bases and 3 bases, there was a span of 11 bases. The CDR3 sequence is 15 residues long. In DNA form, the CDR3 reads TGTGCCAGCAGTTTAGGGGGGGCGAACTACAATGAGCAGTTCTTC. As protein: CASSLGGANYNEQFF.

V usage is TRBV7-2 and J usage is TRBJ1-2; no definite D call. With 5 bases removed from V and 3 bases from J, the gap between germline ends came to 25 bases. This CDR3 has 18 residues. CDR1 and CDR2 from the germline V gene are SGHTA and FQGNSA. CDR3 nucleotides: TGTGCCAGCAGCCCTGCGGGTCCCTGGACTCAAAGGGACTATGGCTACACCTTC. Translated: CASSPAGPWTQRDYGYTF.

The genes are TRBV6-1 and TRBJ2-7, with 9 bases matching TRBD2. Losses at the gene ends were 0 bases for V and 4 bases for J; bases not matched to a gene: 16. The germline gives CDR1 MNHNS, CDR2 SASEGT. The CDR3 covers 19 residues. Here the CDR3 DNA reads TGTGCCAGCAGTGAAGCTTATCGGGGTTTAGGTCTAGCGGGATACGAGCAGTACTTC. This sequence encodes CASSEAYRGLGLAGYEQYF.

CDR3 loop: CASGFNEQFF. The DNA for the CDR3 is TGTGCCAGCGGTTTCAATGAGCAGTTCTTC. The chain employs TRBV6-5 and TRBJ2-1; no clear D gene. Germline V CDR1 and CDR2: MNHEY, SVGAGI. The CDR3 extends over 10 amino acids. V gave up 8 bases and J gave up 6 bases, with 5 bases separating them.

The chain links TRBV9 to TRBJ1-2; D remains ambiguous. The CDR3 has 13 amino acids. Trimming stripped 0 bases from V and 7 bases from J, with 10 bases between. Germline CDR1 is SGDLS and CDR2 is YYNGEE. The CDR3 is CASSVVTGSGYTF. CDR3 coding DNA: TGTGCCAGCAGCGTAGTCACCGGAAGTGGCTACACCTTC. The full variable domain, in which reference TRBV9 and TRBJ1-2 provide the parts outside the CDR3, is DSGVTQTPKHLITATGQRVTLRCSPRSGDLSVYWYQQSLDQGLQFLIQYYNGEERAKGNILERFSAQQFPDLHSELNLSSLELGDSALYFCASSVVTGSGYTFGSGTRLTVV.

The chain uses TRBV4-3 and TRBJ2-7; 7 positions match TRBD2. With 0 bases clipped from V and 5 bases from J, the junction kept 10 bases outside the gene matches. CDR3 size: 16 residues. Germline V gene sequence: CDR1 LGHNA, CDR2 YSLEER. This CDR3 reads CASSQDRTGGIDEQYF. The DNA of the CDR3 is TGCGCCAGCAGCCAAGATCGTACGGGAGGAATAGACGAGCAGTACTTC.

This chain connects TRBV30 to TRBJ2-1; D is possibly TRBD2 (5 bases). Germline values: CDR1 GTSNPN, CDR2 SVGIG (reference sequence). The V gene lost 1 base and the J gene lost 7 bases, with 20 bases spanning the gap. The CDR3 runs 16 residues. As DNA, the CDR3 is TGTGCCTGGAGTGCACTGGGCTCACATTCGGGAAATGAGCAGTTCTTC. This codes for CAWSALGSHSGNEQFF. Combining the CDR3 with reference TRBV30 and TRBJ2-1 gives the whole variable domain SQTIHQWPATLVQPVGSPLSLECTVEGTSNPNLYWYRQAAGRGLQLLFYSVGIGQISSEVPQNLSASRPQDRQFILSSKKLLLSDSGFYLCAWSALGSHSGNEQFFGPGTRLTVL.

The gene calls are TRBV2 and TRBJ2-7; perhaps TRBD2 as D (5 bases). Trimming left V 3 bases short and J 0 bases short, with 9 bases between. CDR3 length equals 14 residues. Germline CDR1 SNHLY, CDR2 FYNNEI. The CDR3 reads CASSDRRGSYEQYF. In DNA, the CDR3 is TGTGCCAGCAGTGACCGTCGGGGCTCCTACGAGCAGTACTTC.

The chain carries TRBV9 and TRBJ1-4, with 12 bases identical to TRBD1. This CDR3 has 18 amino acids. Trimming at V came to 3 bases and at J to 7 bases, leaving 13 bases not matched to a gene. Germline values: CDR1 SGDLS, CDR2 YYNGEE. Written as DNA, the CDR3 is TGTGCCAGCAGCGCGGGGGACAGGGGGCTCGAGATTAGTGAAAAACTGTTTTTT. Translated: CASSAGDRGLEISEKLFF. The full variable domain, rest sourced from reference TRBV9 and TRBJ1-4, is DSGVTQTPKHLITATGQRVTLRCSPRSGDLSVYWYQQSLDQGLQFLIQYYNGEERAKGNILERFSAQQFPDLHSELNLSSLELGDSALYFCASSAGDRGLEISEKLFFGSGTQLSVL.